Below are 20 T cell receptor beta chains sequenced from a single sample in a study of technical replicates of blood from several donors (dated by TCRdb to 2015 to 2018). The method was the immunoSEQ multiplex PCR assay. Held by TCRdb, this immuneACCESS table contains in-frame sequences only and omits some clones. Under half of the omission traces to an unresolved V gene where checked; the cause of the rest is unknown. This sample lists 95,000 to 100,000 clones; 90% to 96% were detected once. The ten largest account for approximately 0.22% of the sample. Sequenced: T cells isolated from PBMCs. The origin of the receptors is a human donor in good health.

J is TRBJ2-1 and V is TRBV7-9; 10 nucleotides match TRBD2. The trim removed 2 bases at V and 8 bases at J, leaving 9 bases unmatched. CDR1 is SEHNR and CDR2 is FQNEAQ in the germline V gene (reference sequence). The CDR3 is 16 residues long. Here the CDR3 DNA reads TGTGCCAGCAGCTTAACACCGGGACTAGCGTCCTATGAGCAGTTCTTC. Translating it yields CASSLTPGLASYEQFF.

This chain joins TRBV19 and TRBJ2-7, with 7 nucleotides matching TRBD2. V shed 1 base, J shed 0 bases, and the junction held 3 bases outside the gene matches. The CDR3 spans 15 residues. Germline V gene data show CDR1 as LNHDA and CDR2 as SQIVND (reference sequence). CDR3 sequence (DNA): TGTGCCAGTAGTATAGGGAGCGGGGACTCCTACGAGCAGTACTTC. It translates to CASSIGSGDSYEQYF.

The chain employs TRBV5-1 and TRBJ2-2; D is undetermined. The CDR3 is 13 residues long. V was cut by 5 bases and J by 7 bases, with 12 bases left in between. Germline CDR1 and CDR2: SGHRS and YFSETQ. Here the CDR3 DNA reads TGCGCCAGCAGTTGGCCCGATGGCGGGGAGCTGTTTTTT. This translates into CASSWPDGGELFF.

This chain connects TRBV7-3 to TRBJ1-5; 7 bases agree with TRBD1. The V gene end was trimmed by 2 bases and the J gene end by 5 bases; junction bases not matched to a gene: 0. The germline V gene encodes CDR1 SGHTA and CDR2 FQGTGA. The CDR3 is made up of 13 amino acids. The CDR3 spells CASSLDRDQPQHF. CDR3 nucleotide sequence: TGTGCCAGCAGCTTAGACAGGGATCAGCCCCAGCATTTT.

V gene TRBV4-2 combines with J gene TRBJ2-3, with D perhaps matching TRBD1 (5 bases). V dropped 2 bases and J dropped 4 bases, with 7 bases sitting between them. This CDR3 has 13 amino acids. The germline gives CDR1 LGHNA, CDR2 YNFKEQ. The CDR3 is CASSQQGSDTQYF. The DNA of the CDR3 is TGTGCCAGCAGCCAACAGGGATCAGATACGCAGTATTTT.

The J gene is TRBJ2-7, the V gene TRBV5-1, with TRBD1 matching 11 bases. From germline, CDR1 is SGHRS and CDR2 YFSETQ. The junction had 0 bases not matched to a gene; V was cut back by 0 bases and J by 4 bases. The CDR3 covers 14 residues. The CDR3 region has the DNA TGCGCCAGCAGCTTGGGGGACAGGGGGTACGAGCAGTACTTC. It translates to CASSLGDRGYEQYF.

This clone came up once. The chain employs TRBV9 and TRBJ2-1, with D unresolved. The V gene's germline CDR1 is SGDLS and CDR2 YYNGEE. Trimming removed 0 bases at V and 6 bases at J, with 13 bases between. This CDR3 has 15 amino acids. CDR3 sequence (DNA): TGTGCCAGCAGCGTAGCTTTGAACCCGGGCAATGAGCAGTTCTTC. Its translation is CASSVALNPGNEQFF.

As to this clone: One end of the junction varies from germline; a read error may be responsible. The chain is built from TRBV7-7 and TRBJ2-3; D possibly corresponds to TRBD1 (6 bases). CDR3 size: 12 residues. CDR1 and CDR2 from the germline V gene are SSHAT and FNYEAQ (reference sequence). CDR3 region: CASSSSRGTQYF. DNA for the CDR3: TGTGCTAGCAGCTCATCCAGGGGTACGCAGTATTTT.

V gene TRBV5-4 combines with J gene TRBJ2-1, with TRBD1 as a possible D gene (7 bases). The germline V gene has CDR1 SGHNT and CDR2 YYREEE (reference sequence). Trimming took 0 bases from V and 7 from J, leaving 20 bases between them. The length of the CDR3 is 17 residues. This CDR3 reads CASSLGFYRGGTNEQFF. In DNA form, the CDR3 reads TGTGCCAGCAGCTTGGGGTTCTACAGGGGAGGTACGAATGAGCAGTTCTTC.

The chain employs TRBV10-3 and TRBJ1-3; a weak D match, TRBD1 (6 bases). The V and J ends lost 5 bases and 1 base respectively, with 12 bases between them. The CDR3 consists of 15 residues. The germline V gene has CDR1 ENHRY and CDR2 SYGVKD. Here the CDR3 reads CAISQDSYSGNTIYF. CDR3 coding DNA: TGTGCCATCAGTCAGGACAGCTATTCTGGAAACACCATATATTTT.

The chain couples TRBV5-1 to TRBJ2-1, with D unclear. The CDR3 contains 16 residues. Trimming shortened V by 0 bases and J by 4 bases, and 14 bases separated the two germline ends. CDR1 is SGHRS and CDR2 is YFSETQ in the germline V gene. The CDR3, as DNA: TGCGCCAGCAGCTTGGTATCTACGATGAGTTACAATGAGCAGTTCTTC. This codes for CASSLVSTMSYNEQFF. Based on the CDR3 plus reference TRBV5-1 and TRBJ2-1, the full variable domain is KAGVTQTPRYLIKTRGQQVTLSCSPISGHRSVSWYQQTPGQGLQFLFEYFSETQRNKGNFPGRFSGRQFSNSRSEMNVSTLELGDSALYLCASSLVSTMSYNEQFFGPGTRLTVL.

The chain is built from TRBV28 and TRBJ1-4; D gene unclear. V shed 10 bases and J shed 0 bases, with 24 bases lying between them. This CDR3 spans 18 amino acids. Germline V lookup: CDR1 MDHEN, CDR2 SYDVKM. DNA for the CDR3: TGTGCCACCTTATCCCTGACGGTCCGACTTACAACTAATGAAAAACTGTTTTTT. It is translated as CATLSLTVRLTTNEKLFF.

The gene calls are TRBV6-1 and TRBJ1-5; D uncertain. The CDR3 loop spans 14 amino acids. Germline assignment: CDR1 MNHNS and CDR2 SASEGT. With 5 bases removed from V and 4 bases from J, the gap between germline ends came to 12 bases. The CDR3 DNA sequence: TGTGCCAGCAGTCCTGAGGGAGTTAATCAGCCCCAGCATTTT. Translation: CASSPEGVNQPQHF.

J is TRBJ2-1 and V is TRBV5-4; tentative D call: TRBD1 (6 bases). The CDR3 spans 14 residues. Germline CDR1 is SGHNT and CDR2 is YYREEE (reference sequence). Trimming pared 2 bases from V and 1 base from J, leaving 7 bases between. CDR3 DNA sequence: TGTGCCAGCAGCTTCCAGGGGTCCTACAATGAGCAGTTCTTC. Amino acid sequence: CASSFQGSYNEQFF.

This rearrangement joins TRBV30 to TRBJ1-2; D perhaps matches TRBD1 (5 bases). V lost 5 bases and J 8 bases, leaving 18 bases between the germline ends. The CDR3 contains 13 residues. CDR1 and CDR2 (germline): GTSNPN, SVGIG (reference sequence). The CDR3 protein is CAWSGSLSRGYTF. CDR3 bases: TGTGCCTGGTCAGGGTCTCTCTCCCGGGGCTACACCTTC.

The chain joins TRBV7-3 to TRBJ2-1; D might be TRBD1 (5 bases). Germline CDR1 is SGHTA and CDR2 is FQGTGA. The V gene lost 2 bases and the J gene lost 7 bases, with 12 bases spanning the gap. This CDR3 is 14 amino acids long. As DNA, the CDR3 is TGTGCCAGCAGCTTAGCGTCAGGGCCTAATGAGCAGTTCTTC. It codes for CASSLASGPNEQFF.

V and J are TRBV27 and TRBJ2-7, with 7 bases identical to TRBD1. CDR1 is MNHEY, CDR2 SMNVEV, per germline (reference sequence). This CDR3 contains 14 residues. The V gene end was trimmed by 5 bases and the J gene end by 5 bases; junction bases not matched to a gene: 9. DNA of the CDR3: TGTGCCAGCAGTACGGAGACAGGGCCCCACGAGCAGTACTTC. Translated: CASSTETGPHEQYF.

This clone has just one count. The gene calls are TRBV11-3 and TRBJ1-1; the match to TRBD1 covers 8 bases. The CDR3 totals 13 residues. Germline V gives CDR1 SGHNT, CDR2 YENEEA. The junction had 3 bases not matched to a gene; V was cut back by 5 bases and J by 4 bases. The DNA of the CDR3 is TGTGCCAGCAGCAGAACAGGGGGCACTGAAGCTTTCTTT. This encodes CASSRTGGTEAFF. The entire variable domain, with the rest obtained from reference TRBV11-3 and TRBJ1-1, is as follows: EAGVVQSPRYKIIEKKQPVAFWCNPISGHNTLYWYLQNLGQGPELLIRYENEEAVDDSQLPKDRFSAERLKGVDSTLKIQPAELGDSAVYLCASSRTGGTEAFFGQGTRLTVV.

The chain joins TRBV4-1 to TRBJ2-7, with 7 bases aligning to TRBD2. There are 15 residues in the CDR3. CDR1 MGHRA and CDR2 YSYEKL come from the germline V gene. Trimming took 0 bases from V and 9 from J; bases not matched to a gene: 11. The CDR3 sequence is CASSQDRGDGRRQYF. Written as DNA, the CDR3 is TGCGCCAGCAGCCAAGATCGGGGGGACGGGCGTAGGCAGTACTTC.

This chain joins TRBV5-4 and TRBJ1-1; D might be TRBD1 (5 bases). The germline CDR1 and CDR2 sequences are SGHNT and YYREEE (reference sequence). Trimming left V 0 bases short and J 4 bases short, with 10 bases between. This CDR3 region has 14 residues. CDR3 coding DNA: TGTGCCAGCAGCTTGGAAAGGGGAGGCACTGAAGCTTTCTTT. It is translated as CASSLERGGTEAFF.